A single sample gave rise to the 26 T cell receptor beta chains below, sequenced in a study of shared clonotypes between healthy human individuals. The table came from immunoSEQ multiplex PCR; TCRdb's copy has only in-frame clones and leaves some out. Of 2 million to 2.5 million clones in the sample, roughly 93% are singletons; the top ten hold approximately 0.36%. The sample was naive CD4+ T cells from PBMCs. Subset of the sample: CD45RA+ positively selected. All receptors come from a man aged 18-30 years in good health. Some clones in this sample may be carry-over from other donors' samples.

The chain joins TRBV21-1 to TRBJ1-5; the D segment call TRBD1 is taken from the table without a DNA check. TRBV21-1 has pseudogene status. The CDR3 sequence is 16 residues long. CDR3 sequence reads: CASSKDRTGGNQPQHF. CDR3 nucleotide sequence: TGTGCCAGCAGCAAAGACCGGACAGGGGGCAATCAGCCCCAGCATTTT.

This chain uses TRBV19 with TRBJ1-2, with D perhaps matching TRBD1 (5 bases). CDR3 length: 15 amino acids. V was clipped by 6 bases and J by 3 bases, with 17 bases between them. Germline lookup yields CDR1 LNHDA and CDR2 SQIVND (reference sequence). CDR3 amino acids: CASSTNRDGYYGYTF. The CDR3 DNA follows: TGTGCCAGTAGCACCAACCGGGACGGATACTATGGCTACACCTTC. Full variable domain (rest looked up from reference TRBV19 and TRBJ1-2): DGGITQSPKYLFRKEGQNVTLSCEQNLNHDAMYWYRQDPGQGLRLIYYSQIVNDFQKGDIAEGYSVSREKKESFPLTVTSAQKNPTAFYLCASSTNRDGYYGYTFGSGTRLTVV.

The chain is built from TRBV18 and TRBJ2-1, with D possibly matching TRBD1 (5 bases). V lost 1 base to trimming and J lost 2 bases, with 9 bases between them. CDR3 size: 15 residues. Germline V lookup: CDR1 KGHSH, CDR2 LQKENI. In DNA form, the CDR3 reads TGTGCCAGCTCACCACTTCGGACACCCTACAATGAGCAGTTCTTC. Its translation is CASSPLRTPYNEQFF.

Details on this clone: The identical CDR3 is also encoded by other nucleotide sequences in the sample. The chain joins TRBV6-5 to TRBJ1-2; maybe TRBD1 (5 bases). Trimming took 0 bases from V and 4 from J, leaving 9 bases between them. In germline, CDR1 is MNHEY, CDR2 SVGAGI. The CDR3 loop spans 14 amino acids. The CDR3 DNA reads TGTGCCAGCAGTTACTCAAGGGGTCCCTATGGCTACACCTTC. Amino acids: CASSYSRGPYGYTF.

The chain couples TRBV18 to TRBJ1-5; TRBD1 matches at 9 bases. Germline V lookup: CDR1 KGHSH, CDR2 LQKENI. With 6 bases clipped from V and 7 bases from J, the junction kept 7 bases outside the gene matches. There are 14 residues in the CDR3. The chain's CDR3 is CASSTGQGGQPQHF. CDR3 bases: TGTGCCAGCTCCACGGGACAGGGAGGGCAGCCCCAGCATTTT.

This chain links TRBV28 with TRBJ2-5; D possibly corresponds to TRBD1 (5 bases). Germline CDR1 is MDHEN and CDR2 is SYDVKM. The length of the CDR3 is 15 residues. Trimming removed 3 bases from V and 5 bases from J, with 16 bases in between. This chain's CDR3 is CASSLDKVLGETQYF. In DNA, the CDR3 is TGTGCCAGCAGTTTGGACAAGGTCTTAGGGGAGACCCAGTACTTC.

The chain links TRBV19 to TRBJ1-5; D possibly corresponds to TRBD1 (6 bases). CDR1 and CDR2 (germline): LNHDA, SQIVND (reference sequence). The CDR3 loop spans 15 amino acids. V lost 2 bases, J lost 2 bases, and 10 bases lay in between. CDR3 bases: TGTGCCAGTAGTATAAAAGGGGGGGGCAATCAGCCCCAGCATTTT. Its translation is CASSIKGGGNQPQHF.

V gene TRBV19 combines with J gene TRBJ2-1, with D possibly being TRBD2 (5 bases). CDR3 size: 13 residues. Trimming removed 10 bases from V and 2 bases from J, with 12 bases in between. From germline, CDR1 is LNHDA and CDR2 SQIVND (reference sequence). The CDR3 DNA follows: TGTGCCACTCTGGACTCTCCCTACAATGAGCAGTTCTTC. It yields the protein CATLDSPYNEQFF.

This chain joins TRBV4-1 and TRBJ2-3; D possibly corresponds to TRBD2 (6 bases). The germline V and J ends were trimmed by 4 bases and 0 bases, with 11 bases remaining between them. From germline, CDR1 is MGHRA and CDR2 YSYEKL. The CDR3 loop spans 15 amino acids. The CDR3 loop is CASSPSSESTDTQYF. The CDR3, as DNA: TGCGCCAGCAGCCCCTCTAGCGAGAGCACAGATACGCAGTATTTT.

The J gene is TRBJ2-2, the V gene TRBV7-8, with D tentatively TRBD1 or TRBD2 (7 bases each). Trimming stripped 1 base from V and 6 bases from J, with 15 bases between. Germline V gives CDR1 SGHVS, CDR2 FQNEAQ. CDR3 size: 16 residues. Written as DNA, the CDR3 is TGTGCCAGCAGCTTAGTGGGAGGGGGCGATGCCGGGGAGCTGTTTTTT. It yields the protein CASSLVGGGDAGELFF.

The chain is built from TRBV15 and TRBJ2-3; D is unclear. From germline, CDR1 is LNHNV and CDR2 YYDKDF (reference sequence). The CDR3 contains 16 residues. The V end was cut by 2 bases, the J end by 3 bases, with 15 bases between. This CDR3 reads CATSRPPSESTDTQYF. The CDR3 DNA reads TGTGCCACCAGCAGACCCCCCTCCGAGAGTACAGATACGCAGTATTTT.

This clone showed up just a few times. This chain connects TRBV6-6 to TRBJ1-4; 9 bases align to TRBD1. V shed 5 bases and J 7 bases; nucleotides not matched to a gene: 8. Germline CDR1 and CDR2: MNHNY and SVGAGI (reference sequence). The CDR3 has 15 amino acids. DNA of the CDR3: TGTGCCAGCAGTCCAACCGGACAGGGGACTGAAAAACTGTTTTTT. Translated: CASSPTGQGTEKLFF.

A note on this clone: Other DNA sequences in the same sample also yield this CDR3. Here the CDR3 DNA reads TGTGCCAGCTCACCAGCGGGCAATGAGCAGTTCTTC. Amino acids: CASSPAGNEQFF. The gene calls are TRBV18 and TRBJ2-1; D perhaps matches TRBD2 (5 bases). Germline V lookup: CDR1 KGHSH, CDR2 LQKENI. V gave up 2 bases and J gave up 6 bases, with 5 bases separating them. The CDR3 spans 12 residues.

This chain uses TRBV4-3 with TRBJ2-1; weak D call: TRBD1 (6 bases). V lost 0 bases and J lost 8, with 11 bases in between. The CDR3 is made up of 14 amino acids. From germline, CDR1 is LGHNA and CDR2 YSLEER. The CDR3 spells CASSQEGQNDEQFF. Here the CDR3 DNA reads TGCGCCAGCAGCCAAGAAGGACAGAACGATGAGCAGTTCTTC.

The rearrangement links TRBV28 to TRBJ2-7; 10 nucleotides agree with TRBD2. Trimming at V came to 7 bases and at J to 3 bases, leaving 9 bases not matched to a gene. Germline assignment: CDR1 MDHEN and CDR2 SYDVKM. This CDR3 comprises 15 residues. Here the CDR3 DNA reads TGTGCCAGCACCTTATGGACTAGCGGAGTCTACGAGCAGTACTTC. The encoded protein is CASTLWTSGVYEQYF.

For the CDR3, the DNA is TGTGCCAGCAGCTTAGCGCCGGGGGCAGATACGCAGTATTTT. It is translated as CASSLAPGADTQYF. This chain connects TRBV11-2 to TRBJ2-3; tentatively, D is TRBD2 (6 bases). CDR1 SGHAT and CDR2 FQNNGV come from the germline V gene. Trimming stripped 1 base from V and 4 bases from J, with 9 bases between. CDR3 length equals 14 residues.

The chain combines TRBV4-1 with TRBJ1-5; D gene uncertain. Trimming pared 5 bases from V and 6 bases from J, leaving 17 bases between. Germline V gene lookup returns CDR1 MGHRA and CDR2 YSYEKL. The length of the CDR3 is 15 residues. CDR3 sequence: CASSLYVAGTQPQHF. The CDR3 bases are TGCGCCAGCAGCTTATATGTGGCAGGCACTCAGCCCCAGCATTTT.

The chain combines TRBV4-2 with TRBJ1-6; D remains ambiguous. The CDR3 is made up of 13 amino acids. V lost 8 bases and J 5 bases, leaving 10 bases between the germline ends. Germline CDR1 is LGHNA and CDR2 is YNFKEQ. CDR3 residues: CASEGNHNSPLHF. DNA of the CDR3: TGTGCCAGCGAAGGCAACCATAATTCACCCCTCCACTTT.

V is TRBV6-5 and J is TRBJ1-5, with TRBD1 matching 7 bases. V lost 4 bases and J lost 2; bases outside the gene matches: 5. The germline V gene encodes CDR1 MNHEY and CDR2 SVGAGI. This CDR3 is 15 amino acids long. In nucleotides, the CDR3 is TGTGCCAGCAGTTTTGGGACAGAGGGCAATCAGCCCCAGCATTTT. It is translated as CASSFGTEGNQPQHF.

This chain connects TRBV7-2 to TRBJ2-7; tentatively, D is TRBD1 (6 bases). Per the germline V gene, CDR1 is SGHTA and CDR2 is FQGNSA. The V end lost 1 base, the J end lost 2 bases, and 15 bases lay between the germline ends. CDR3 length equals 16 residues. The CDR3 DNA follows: TGTGCCAGCAGCTTAGTGGGCCGACAGGCAGCCTACGAGCAGTACTTC. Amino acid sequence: CASSLVGRQAAYEQYF.

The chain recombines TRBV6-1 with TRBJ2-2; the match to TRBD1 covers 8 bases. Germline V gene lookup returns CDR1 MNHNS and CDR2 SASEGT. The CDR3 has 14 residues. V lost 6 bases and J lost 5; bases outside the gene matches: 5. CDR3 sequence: CASRAGGGTGELFF. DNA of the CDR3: TGTGCCAGCAGAGCAGGGGGCGGGACCGGGGAGCTGTTTTTT.

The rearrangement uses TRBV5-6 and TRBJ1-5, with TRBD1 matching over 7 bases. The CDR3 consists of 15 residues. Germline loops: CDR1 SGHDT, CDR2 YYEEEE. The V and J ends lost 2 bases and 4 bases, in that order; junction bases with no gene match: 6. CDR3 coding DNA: TGTGCCAGCAGCTTAAGACAGGGTCGGAATCAGCCCCAGCATTTT. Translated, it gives CASSLRQGRNQPQHF. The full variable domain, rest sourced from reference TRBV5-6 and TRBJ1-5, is DAGVTQSPTHLIKTRGQQVTLRCSPKSGHDTVSWYQQALGQGPQFIFQYYEEEERQRGNFPDRFSGHQFPNYSSELNVNALLLGDSALYLCASSLRQGRNQPQHFGDGTRLSIL.

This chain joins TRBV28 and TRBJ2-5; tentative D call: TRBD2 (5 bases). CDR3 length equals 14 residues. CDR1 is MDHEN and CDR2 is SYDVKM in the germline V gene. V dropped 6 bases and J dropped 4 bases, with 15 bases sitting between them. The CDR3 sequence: CASRDLEGLETQYF. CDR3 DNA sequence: TGTGCCAGCAGAGATTTAGAGGGTTTAGAGACCCAGTACTTC.

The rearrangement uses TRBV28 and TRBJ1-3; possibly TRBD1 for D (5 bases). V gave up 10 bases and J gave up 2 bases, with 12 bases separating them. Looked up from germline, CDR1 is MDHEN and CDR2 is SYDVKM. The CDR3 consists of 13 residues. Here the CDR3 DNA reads TGTGCCACCACAACAGGTCCTGGAAACACCATATATTTT. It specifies CATTTGPGNTIYF.

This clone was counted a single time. CDR3 loop: CASKRDAEQYF. CDR3 nucleotide sequence: TGTGCCAGCAAAAGAGACGCCGAGCAGTACTTC. This chain links TRBV6-5 with TRBJ2-5; the D is unclear. Judging by the DNA end, TRBJ2-7 fits better; the J call may be wrong. The CDR3 is 11 amino acids. Germline values: CDR1 MNHEY, CDR2 SVGAGI.

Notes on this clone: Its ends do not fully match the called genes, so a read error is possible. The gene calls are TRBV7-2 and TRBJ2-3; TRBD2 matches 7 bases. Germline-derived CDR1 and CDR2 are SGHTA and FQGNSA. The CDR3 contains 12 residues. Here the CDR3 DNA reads TGTGCCAGCAGCCCTCAACATGGACTAGGGATTTTT. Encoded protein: CASSPQHGLGIF.